This T cell receptor beta chain was recovered during a study of OX40 agonist ivuxolimab in advanced cancers. Study overall: At doses from 0.01 to 10 mg/kg, patients were given intravenous ivuxolimab every 2 weeks. Under the entry rules, prior anti-PD-1, anti-PD-L1 or anti-CTLA-4 therapy was allowed, and about 38% had some.

CDR1 is SGHRS and CDR2 is YFSETQ in the germline V gene. The CDR3 is 15 residues long. V gave up 0 bases and J gave up 4 bases, with 14 bases separating them. Whole-study results and caveats: The expanded peripheral T cells' antigen specificity was not determined.

Measured with immunoSEQ multiplex PCR; TCRdb has only the in-frame clones, and not every one. This sample has under 200,000 clones, with approximately 94% found just once. In the case of this clone: The antigen is undetermined.

The rearrangement links TRBV5-1 to TRBJ2-7, with D perhaps TRBD2 (5 bases). This TCR was recovered from an adult with an advanced solid tumor such as melanoma, head and neck, liver or kidney cancer. This specimen consisted of CD4+ or CD8+ T cells sorted from blood, obtained in a trial of the OX40 agonist ivuxolimab. The CDR3 here is CASSLVAEGSYEQYF. The CDR3 bases are TGCGCCAGCAGCTTGGTGGCCGAGGGCTCATACGAGCAGTACTTC.